This note documents a single TCR beta chain sequence. The data are from a study of cytomegalovirus exposure and HLA in healthy donors. Researchers ran the PCR with 60 Vbeta and 13 Jbeta primers. Some clones are missing from TCRdb's copy, which holds only in-frame ones; the method was immunoSEQ multiplex PCR. The sample shows approximately 170,000 clones, around 77% of them seen only once. V lost 3 bases and J lost 7; bases outside the gene matches: 9. Germline CDR1 reads SGDLS; CDR2 reads YYNGEE. This CDR3 has 15 amino acids. Sequenced material: PBMCs. The J gene is TRBJ2-2, the V gene TRBV9, with 7 bases identical to TRBD1. The receptor was isolated from a woman aged 18-29 years in good health and CMV-seronegative. CDR3 in DNA: TGTGCCAGCAGCGCTGGGGGACAGTCCAGCGGGGAGCTGTTTTTT. This gives the protein CASSAGGQSSGELFF.